This TCR beta chain was recovered during a study of shared clonotypes between healthy human individuals. Study background: Donor ages ranged 18 to 49 years: a couple of women, a few men. The plates for each donor numbered three CD4 naive, three CD4 memory, two CD8 naive and one CD8 memory. Findings and limits, study-wide: Larger estimated richness was generally seen in naive subsets than in memory subsets.

TCRdb's copy holds only in-frame clones and misses some; the assay was immunoSEQ multiplex PCR. In the table there are about 700,000 clones, approximately 74% of which are singletons. Worth noting for this clone: Antigen: not known.

CDR1 is MGHDK, CDR2 SYGVNS, per germline. There are 15 residues in the CDR3. With V trimmed by 8 bases and J by 0 bases, 5 bases remained unmatched. The chain is built from TRBV25-1 and TRBJ2-3, with 10 bases matching TRBD2. This receptor was identified in a woman aged 25 to 39 in good health. The specimen was memory CD4+ T cells sorted from blood. Subset here: CD45RA-negative fraction. The CDR3 DNA reads TGTGCCAGCGAAAAAGCGGGAGGGAGCACAGATACGCAGTATTTT. Translating it yields CASEKAGGSTDTQYF.